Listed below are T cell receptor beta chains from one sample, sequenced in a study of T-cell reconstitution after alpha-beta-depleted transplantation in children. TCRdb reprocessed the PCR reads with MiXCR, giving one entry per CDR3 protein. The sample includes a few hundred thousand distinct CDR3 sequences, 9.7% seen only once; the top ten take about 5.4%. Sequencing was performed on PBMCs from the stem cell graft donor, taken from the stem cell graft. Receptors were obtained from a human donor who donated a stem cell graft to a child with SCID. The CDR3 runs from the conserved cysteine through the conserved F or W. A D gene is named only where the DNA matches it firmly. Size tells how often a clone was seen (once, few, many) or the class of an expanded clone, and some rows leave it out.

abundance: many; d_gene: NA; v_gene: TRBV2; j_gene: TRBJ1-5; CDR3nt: TGTGCCAGCAGTGAAGGGGCGGGCCAGCCCCAGCATTTT; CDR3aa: CASSEGAGQPQHF
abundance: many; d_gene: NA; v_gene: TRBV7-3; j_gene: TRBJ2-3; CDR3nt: TGTGCCAGCAGCCCAGGGGGGGCCAGGGCAGATACGCAGTATTTT; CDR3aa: CASSPGGARADTQYF
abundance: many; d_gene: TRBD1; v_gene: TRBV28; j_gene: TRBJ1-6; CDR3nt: TGTGCCAGCAGTTCACGACAGGGGAATAGTTCACCCCTCCACTTT; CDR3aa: CASSSRQGNSSPLHF
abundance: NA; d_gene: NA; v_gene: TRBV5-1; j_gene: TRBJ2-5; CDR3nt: TGCGCCAGCCGACGACTTCCCGAAGAGACCCAGTACTTC; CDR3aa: CASRRLPEETQYF
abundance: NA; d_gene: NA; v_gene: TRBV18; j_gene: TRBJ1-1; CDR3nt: TGTGCCAGCTCCCCACAGAGCGGGGCGCTGACTGAAGCTTTCTTT; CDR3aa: CASSPQSGALTEAFF
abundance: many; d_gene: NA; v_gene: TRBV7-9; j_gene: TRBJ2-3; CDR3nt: TGTGCCAGCAGCCCCGAGGGTCTAGATACGCAGTATTTT; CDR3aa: CASSPEGLDTQYF
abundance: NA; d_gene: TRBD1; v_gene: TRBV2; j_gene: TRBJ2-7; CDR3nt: TGTGCCAGCAGACGTGGCAGGGGGCGTTACGAGCAGTACTTC; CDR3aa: CASRRGRGRYEQYF
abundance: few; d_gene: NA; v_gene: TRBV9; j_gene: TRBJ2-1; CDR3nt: TGTGCCAGCAGTGAGGAGGGGTGGGCCAATGAGCAGTTCTTC; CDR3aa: CASSEEGWANEQFF
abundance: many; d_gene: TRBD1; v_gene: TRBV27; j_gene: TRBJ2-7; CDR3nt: TGTGCCAGCAGTTTTGTCAGGGGGCTGGACGAGCAGTACTTC; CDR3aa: CASSFVRGLDEQYF
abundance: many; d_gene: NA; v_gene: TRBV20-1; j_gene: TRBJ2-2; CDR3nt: TGCAGTGCTCCCCGACCTGACTCCGGGGAGCTGTTTTTT; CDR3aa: CSAPRPDSGELFF
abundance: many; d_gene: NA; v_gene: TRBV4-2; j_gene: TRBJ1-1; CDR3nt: TGTGCCAGCAGCCAAGATATAAGGACGGGGACTGAAGCTTTCTTT; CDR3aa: CASSQDIRTGTEAFF
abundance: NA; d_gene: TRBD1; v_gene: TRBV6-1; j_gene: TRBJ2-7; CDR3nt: TGTGCCAGCAGCCCACGACAGGGTAGCTCCTACGAGCAGTACTTC; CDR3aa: CASSPRQGSSYEQYF
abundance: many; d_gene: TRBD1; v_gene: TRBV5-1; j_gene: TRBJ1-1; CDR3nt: TGCGCCAGCCGGGAAACAGGGGGGGCTGAAGCTTTCTTT; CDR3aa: CASRETGGAEAFF
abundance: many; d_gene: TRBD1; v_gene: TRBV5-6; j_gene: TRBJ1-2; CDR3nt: TGTGCCAGCAGCTTGCCCGACAGGGACCGGGGGGGCTACACCTTC; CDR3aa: CASSLPDRDRGGYTF
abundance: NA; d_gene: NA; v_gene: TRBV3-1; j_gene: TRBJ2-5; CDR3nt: TGTGCCAGCTCCCCCCCCCGCGGGGAGCACAGACAAGAGACCCAGTACTTC; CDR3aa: CASSPPRGEHRQETQYF
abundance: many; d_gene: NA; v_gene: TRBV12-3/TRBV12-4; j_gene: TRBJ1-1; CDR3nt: TGCGCCAGCAGTTTAGCGCTGCGGGGGGCGAAGGTGAACACTGAAGCTTTCTTT; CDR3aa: CASSLALRGAKVNTEAFF
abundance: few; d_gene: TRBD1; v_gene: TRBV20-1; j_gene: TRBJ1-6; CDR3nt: TGCAGTGCTAGAGGTCTGACAGGGGAGGTCGCCTATAATTCACCCCTCCACTTT; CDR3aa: CSARGLTGEVAYNSPLHF
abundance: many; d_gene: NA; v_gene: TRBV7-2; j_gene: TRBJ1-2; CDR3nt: TGTGCCAGCAGCTTAGGACCAGGGCGGTATGGCTACACCTTC; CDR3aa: CASSLGPGRYGYTF
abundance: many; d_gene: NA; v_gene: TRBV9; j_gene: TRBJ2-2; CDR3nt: TGTGCCAGCAGCGTAAGTGGAGGGTATTACACCGGGGAGCTGTTTTTT; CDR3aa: CASSVSGGYYTGELFF
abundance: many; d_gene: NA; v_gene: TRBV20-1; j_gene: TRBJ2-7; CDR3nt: TGCAGTGCAAGCACCGGGACCTTCTACGAGCAGTACTTC; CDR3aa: CSASTGTFYEQYF
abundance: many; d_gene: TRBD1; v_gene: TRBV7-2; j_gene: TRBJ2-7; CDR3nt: TGTGCCAGCAGCCCTTCGACAGGGTCCCCCTACGAGCAGTACTTC; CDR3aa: CASSPSTGSPYEQYF
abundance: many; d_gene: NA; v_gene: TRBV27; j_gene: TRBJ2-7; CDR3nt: TGTGCCAGCAGTTTGGGCAGGGCCTCCTACGAGCAGTACTTC; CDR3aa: CASSLGRASYEQYF
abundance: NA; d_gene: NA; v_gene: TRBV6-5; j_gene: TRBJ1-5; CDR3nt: TGTGCCAGCAGTTACTCCACGGGGGAGCAGCCCCAGCATTTT; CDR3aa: CASSYSTGEQPQHF
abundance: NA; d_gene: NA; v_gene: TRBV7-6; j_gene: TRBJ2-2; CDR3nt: TGTGCCAGCAGCCTGGCTCCCGGGGCGGTCGGGGAGCTGTTTTTT; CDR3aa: CASSLAPGAVGELFF
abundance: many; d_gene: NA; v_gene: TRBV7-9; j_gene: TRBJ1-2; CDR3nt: TGTGCCAGCAGTGGTCGGGGGGAAGGCTACACCTTC; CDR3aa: CASSGRGEGYTF
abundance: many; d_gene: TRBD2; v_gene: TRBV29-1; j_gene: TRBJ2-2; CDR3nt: TGCAGCGCCCCCCGGGGGGGGAACACCGGGGAGCTGTTTTTT; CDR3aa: CSAPRGGNTGELFF
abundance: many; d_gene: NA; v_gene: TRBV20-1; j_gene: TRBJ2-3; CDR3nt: TGCAGTGCTAGACCATTTCGCACAGATACGCAGTATTTT; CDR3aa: CSARPFRTDTQYF
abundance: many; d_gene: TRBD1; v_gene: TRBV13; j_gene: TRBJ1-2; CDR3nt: TGTGCCAGCAGCTTAGGCGGGACAGGGGGGAACACCTTC; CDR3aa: CASSLGGTGGNTF
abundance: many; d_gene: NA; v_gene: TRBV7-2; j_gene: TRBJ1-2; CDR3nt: TGTGCCAGCAGCTTATCCGGGGGCGCGGTTGGCTACACCTTC; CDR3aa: CASSLSGGAVGYTF
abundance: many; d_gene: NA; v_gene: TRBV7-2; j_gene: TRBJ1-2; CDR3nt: TGTGCCAGCAGCTCTCACAGGACCTCTAACTATGGCTACACCTTC; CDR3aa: CASSSHRTSNYGYTF
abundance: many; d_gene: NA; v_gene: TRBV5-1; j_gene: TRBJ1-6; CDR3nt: TGCGCCAGCAGCTTGGAAGGGGGTAATTCACCCCTCCACTTT; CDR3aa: CASSLEGGNSPLHF
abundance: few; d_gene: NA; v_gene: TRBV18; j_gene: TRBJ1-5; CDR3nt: TGTGCCAGCTCACCAGGTCCCACATCTGTGCCCCAGCATTTT; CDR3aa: CASSPGPTSVPQHF
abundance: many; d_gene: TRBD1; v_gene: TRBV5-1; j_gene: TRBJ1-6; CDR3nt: TGCGCCAGCACCACAGGGGAAGGAATTTCACCCCTCCACTTT; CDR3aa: CASTTGEGISPLHF
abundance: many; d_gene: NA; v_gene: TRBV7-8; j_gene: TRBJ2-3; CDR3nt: TGTGCCAGCAGCTTCAACACAGATACGCAGTATTTT; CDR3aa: CASSFNTDTQYF
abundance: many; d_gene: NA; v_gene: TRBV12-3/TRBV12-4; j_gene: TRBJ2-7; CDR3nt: TGTGCCACCTCCCGGGGACGGGCCTCCTACGAGCAGTACTTC; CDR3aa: CATSRGRASYEQYF
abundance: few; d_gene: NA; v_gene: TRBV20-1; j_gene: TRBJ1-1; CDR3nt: TGCAGTGCTAGAGTGTCGACTGGGGTTACTGAAGCTTTCTTT; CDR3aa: CSARVSTGVTEAFF
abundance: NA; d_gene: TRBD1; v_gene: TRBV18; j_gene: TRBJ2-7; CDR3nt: TGTGCCAGCTCACCCGGACAGGGGGTAACCTACGAGCAGTACTTC; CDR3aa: CASSPGQGVTYEQYF
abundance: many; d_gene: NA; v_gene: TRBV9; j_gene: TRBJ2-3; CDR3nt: TGTGCCAGCAGCGTAGGAGATCCAGATACGCAGTATTTT; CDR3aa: CASSVGDPDTQYF
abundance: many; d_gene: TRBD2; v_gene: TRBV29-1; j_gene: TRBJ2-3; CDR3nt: TGCAGCGTTGAGGGGCCAACCGGGACTAGCGTCACAGATACGCAGTATTTT; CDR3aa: CSVEGPTGTSVTDTQYF
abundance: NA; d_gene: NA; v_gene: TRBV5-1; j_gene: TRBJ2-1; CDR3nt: TGCGCCAGCAGCGCCGACAGGTCTCACCCCAATGAGCAGTTCTTC; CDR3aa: CASSADRSHPNEQFF
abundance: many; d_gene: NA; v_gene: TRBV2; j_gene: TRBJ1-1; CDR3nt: TGTGCCAGCAGTGGTAGGGAAGGCACTGAAGCTTTCTTT; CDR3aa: CASSGREGTEAFF
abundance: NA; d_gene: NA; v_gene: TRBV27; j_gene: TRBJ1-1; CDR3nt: TGTGCCAGCAGTTTATGGGCAGCAAACACTGAAGCTTTCTTT; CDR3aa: CASSLWAANTEAFF